The sequence of this T cell receptor beta chain was determined in a study of response to subunit inactivated influenza vaccine. Study-wide findings and caveats: Each seasonal influenza vaccination, the authors suggested, recruits few new T cells.

Germline values: CDR1 LGHNA, CDR2 YSLEER. Trimming removed 1 base at V and 0 bases at J, with 9 bases between. This CDR3 has 15 residues. MiXCR was run by TCRdb on the RT-PCR reads, yielding one entry per CDR3 protein. The table records more than 400,000 distinct CDR3 sequences, about a tenth of them present only once. This clonotype was seen only a few times. As yet, its antigen is unknown. This specimen consisted of PBMCs from blood, obtained roughly 46 days after vaccination. The clonotype originates from a man aged 45-65 years who received an inactivated influenza vaccine. The V gene is TRBV4-3, the J gene TRBJ1-2, with TRBD1 as a possible D gene (5 bases). The CDR3 loop reads CASSQVLQANYGYTF. The DNA of the CDR3 is TGCGCCAGCAGCCAAGTCTTACAGGCTAACTATGGCTACACCTTC.